The clone carrying this T cell receptor (beta chain) was detected ten times or more. The antigen remains unidentified. How the authors handled the data: Clinicopathological groups of papillary thyroid cancer showed CDR3 differences that were used to build a distant-metastasis classifier. With MiXCR, TCRdb reprocessed the PCR reads. The V and J calls come from TCRdb's annotation, not from the publication. The sample includes about 20,000 clones, roughly 15% of them seen just once. The length of the CDR3 is 15 residues. From germline, CDR1 is MNHEY and CDR2 SVGEGT. Unmatched junction bases numbered 7, after V lost 4 bases and J lost 2 bases. These data are taken from a study of metastatic and nonmetastatic thyroid tumors. All patients reached thyroid surgery having received no treatment beforehand. General study findings and limits: TCR beta diversity was reportedly significantly higher in malignant thyroid tumors than benign nodules, in blood and tumor.

The sequence was collected from a female donor with papillary thyroid cancer or a benign thyroid nodule (not recorded which). Some clones in this sample may be carry-over from other donors' samples. Input material: blood. The V and J genes are TRBV6-2 or TRBV6-3 and TRBJ1-2, with 7 bases that match TRBD1. CDR3 sequence reads: CASSSLAGGNYGYTF. The CDR3 DNA reads as TGTGCCAGCAGTTCCCTGGCAGGGGGGAACTATGGCTACACCTTC.